Shown below are 4 T cell receptor beta chains from a single sample sequenced in a study of T cell repertoires in cytomegalovirus infection. For these TCRs, the target antigens are not known. MiXCR, applied by TCRdb to the reads, yields one record per CDR3 protein. This table holds about 920,000 distinct CDR3 sequences, around 30% found once. The sample consisted of cultured CD8+ T cells from PBMCs, taken from culture after CMV antigen stimulation. These receptors all come from a human donor in good health (CMV status not recorded). Some clones in this sample may be carry-over from other donors' samples.

J is TRBJ1-1 and V is TRBV28; a weak D match, TRBD1 (5 bases). Germline V lookup: CDR1 MDHEN, CDR2 SYDVKM. This CDR3 spans 14 amino acids. Trimming stripped 6 bases from V and 4 bases from J, with 15 bases between. DNA for the CDR3: TGTGCCAGCAGCCCCCAGGGAGGGGCCACTGAAGCTTTCTTT. This codes for CASSPQGGATEAFF.

This clonotype was picked up a small number of times. This chain uses TRBV7-9 with TRBJ1-1, with no clear D. CDR1 SEHNR and CDR2 FQNEAQ come from the germline V gene (reference sequence). The CDR3 spans 14 residues. V gave up 5 bases and J gave up 1 base, with 11 bases separating them. This CDR3 reads CASSGPNKNTEAFF. Written as DNA, the CDR3 is TGTGCCAGCAGCGGCCCCAACAAGAACACTGAAGCTTTCTTT.

The V gene is TRBV6-6, the J gene TRBJ1-1; no reliable D call. There are 15 residues in the CDR3. V was pared by 2 bases and J by 4 bases, with 14 bases between. CDR1 and CDR2 (germline): MNHNY, SVGAGI (reference sequence). The CDR3 loop reads CASSYGQSLSTEAFF. In nucleotides, the CDR3 is TGTGCCAGCAGTTACGGGCAGAGCTTGAGCACTGAAGCTTTCTTT.

The chain links TRBV9 to TRBJ1-3, with a possible D match to TRBD1 (6 bases). CDR1 SGDLS and CDR2 YYNGEE come from the germline V gene. The CDR3 spans 16 residues. V lost 0 bases, J lost 0 bases, and 10 bases lay in between. The CDR3 protein is CASSVDRVTSGNTIYF. The CDR3 DNA reads TGTGCCAGCAGCGTAGACAGGGTAACCTCTGGAAACACCATATATTTT.